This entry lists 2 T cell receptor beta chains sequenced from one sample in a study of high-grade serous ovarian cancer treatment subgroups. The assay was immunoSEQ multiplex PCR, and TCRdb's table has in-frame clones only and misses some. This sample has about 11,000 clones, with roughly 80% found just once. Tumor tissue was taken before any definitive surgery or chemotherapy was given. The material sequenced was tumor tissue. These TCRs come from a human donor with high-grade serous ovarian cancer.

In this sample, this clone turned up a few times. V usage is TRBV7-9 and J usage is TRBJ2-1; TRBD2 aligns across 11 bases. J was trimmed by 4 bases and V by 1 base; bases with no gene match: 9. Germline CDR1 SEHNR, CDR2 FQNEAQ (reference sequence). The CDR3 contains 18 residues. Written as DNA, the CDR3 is TGTGCCAGCAGCTTAGATCTAGCGGGAGGTTCGGCTTACAATGAGCAGTTCTTC. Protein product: CASSLDLAGGSAYNEQFF. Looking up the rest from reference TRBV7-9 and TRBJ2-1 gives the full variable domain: DTGVSQNPRHKITKRGQNVTFRCDPISEHNRLYWYRQTLGQGPEFLTYFQNEAQLEKSRLLSDRFSAERPKGSFSTLEIQRTEQGDSAMYLCASSLDLAGGSAYNEQFFGPGTRLTVL.

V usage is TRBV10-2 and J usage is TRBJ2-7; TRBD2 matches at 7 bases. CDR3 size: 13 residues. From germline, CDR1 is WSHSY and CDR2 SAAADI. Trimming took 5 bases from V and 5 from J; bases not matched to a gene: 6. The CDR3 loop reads CASSHLLADEQYF. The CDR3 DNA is TGCGCCAGCAGTCACCTCCTAGCGGACGAGCAGTACTTC.